The T cell receptor beta chain described here comes from a study of T cells after yellow fever vaccination. TCRdb redid the calling of the 5' RACE reads with MiXCR, one entry per CDR3 protein. The repertoire holds 620,000 or so distinct CDR3 sequences, with approximately 16% as singletons. V was cut by 0 bases and J by 3 bases, with 8 bases left in between. Looked up from germline, CDR1 is SGHDT and CDR2 is YYEEEE. The length of the CDR3 is 14 residues. Here the sequenced sample was PBMCs, taken less than 6 days after the first yellow fever vaccination. The clonotype originates from a man between 18 and 35 years old who received the YFV17D yellow fever vaccine. The rearrangement joins TRBV5-6 to TRBJ2-3, with D hard to call. CDR3 residues: CASSLVRRTDTQYF. DNA of the CDR3: TGTGCCAGCAGCTTGGTAAGGCGGACAGATACGCAGTATTTT.